One sample yielded the 10 T cell receptor beta chains listed below, sequenced in a study of T cells after yellow fever vaccination. Using its own MiXCR run on the 5' RACE reads, TCRdb lists one record per CDR3 protein. The profile shows more than 350,000 distinct CDR3 sequences, around a tenth of them singletons. The source material was PBMCs, sampled on the day of the first yellow fever vaccination. The origin of the receptors is a man in his late teens or twenties who received the YFV17D yellow fever vaccine.

A few counts support this clonotype. CDR3 sequence: CASSFGWGSKNIQYF. The CDR3 DNA is TGTGCCAGCAGTTTCGGATGGGGGTCCAAAAACATTCAGTACTTC. The rearrangement joins TRBV27 to TRBJ2-4; the D call may be TRBD1 or TRBD2 (5 bases each). Germline lookup yields CDR1 MNHEY and CDR2 SMNVEV (reference sequence). This CDR3 is built from 15 residues. Trimming pared 3 bases from V and 2 bases from J, leaving 11 bases between.

There are many counts of this clonotype. The V gene is TRBV10-3, the J gene TRBJ2-5; 7 bases map to TRBD1. Trimming at V came to 10 bases and at J to 5 bases, leaving 16 bases not matched to a gene. This CDR3 contains 15 residues. Germline values: CDR1 ENHRY, CDR2 SYGVKD. The CDR3 nucleotides are TGTGCCACCCGGCGAAAGGGGGCTCAGGAGGAGACCCAGTACTTC. It yields the protein CATRRKGAQEETQYF.

The sample holds one count of this clonotype. The gene calls are TRBV11-2 and TRBJ1-1; 7 positions agree with TRBD1. Germline trimming cut 3 bases from V and 3 bases from J; bases unmatched to any gene: 4. The germline gives CDR1 SGHAT, CDR2 FQNNGV. The CDR3 consists of 14 residues. CDR3 residues: CASSLDDRDTEAFF. DNA for the CDR3: TGTGCCAGCAGCTTGGACGACAGGGACACTGAAGCTTTCTTT. The complete variable domain, with remaining parts taken from reference TRBV11-2 and TRBJ1-1, reads EAGVAQSPRYKIIEKRQSVAFWCNPISGHATLYWYQQILGQGPKLLIQFQNNGVVDDSQLPKDRFSAERLKGVDSTLKIQPAKLEDSAVYLCASSLDDRDTEAFFGQGTRLTVV.

This clonotype has a handful of counts. The V call is TRBV10-3, the J call TRBJ1-1; D is undetermined. This CDR3 contains 12 residues. CDR1 and CDR2 from the germline V gene are ENHRY and SYGVKD. Trimming cost V 8 bases and J 1 base, with 8 bases left between them. The CDR3 bases are TGTGCCATCTCGAAAGAGAACACTGAAGCTTTCTTT. Protein product: CAISKENTEAFF.

This clonotype was seen a handful of times. The chain couples TRBV7-7 to TRBJ2-2; no clear D gene. The CDR3 is 17 residues long. V was trimmed by 1 base and J by 4 bases, leaving 16 bases between them. CDR1 is SSHAT and CDR2 is FNYEAQ in the germline V gene (reference sequence). The chain's CDR3 is CASSLEVGSKGTGELFF. CDR3 nucleotides: TGTGCCAGCAGCTTAGAGGTGGGCAGCAAGGGCACCGGGGAGCTGTTTTTT.

This clonotype was detected a few times. This sequence joins TRBV7-2 and TRBJ1-4; no clear D. The V gene's germline CDR1 is SGHTA and CDR2 FQGNSA. Trimming took 5 bases from V and 7 from J, leaving 14 bases between them. The CDR3 length is 14 residues. The CDR3 region is CASSRIQQGEKLFF. The CDR3, as DNA: TGTGCCAGCAGCCGAATACAGCAAGGTGAAAAACTGTTTTTT.

J is TRBJ1-3 and V is TRBV2; D unclear. Germline CDR1 and CDR2: SNHLY and FYNNEI. The CDR3 sequence is 15 residues long. V was clipped by 7 bases and J by 0 bases, with 13 bases between them. CDR3 DNA sequence: TGTGCCAGCAACTCGTACGAAAGCTCTGGAAACACCATATATTTT. Residues: CASNSYESSGNTIYF.

This clonotype appeared a few times. V and J are TRBV11-3 and TRBJ1-5; no firm D call. V was cut by 2 bases and J by 7 bases, with 6 bases left in between. The CDR3 contains 12 residues. CDR1 is SGHNT and CDR2 is YENEEA in the germline V gene. CDR3 bases: TGTGCCAGCAGCTTAAAGTTCCAGCCCCAGCATTTT. This codes for CASSLKFQPQHF.

The chain uses TRBV5-1 and TRBJ1-1, with D possibly being TRBD1 (5 bases). The CDR3 spans 15 residues. Trimming left V 4 bases short and J 5 bases short, with 18 bases between. The V gene's germline CDR1 is SGHRS and CDR2 YFSETQ. CDR3 region: CASSHRDSFGTEAFF. The CDR3 DNA follows: TGCGCCAGCAGCCACCGGGACTCCTTCGGGACTGAAGCTTTCTTT. Using reference TRBV5-1 and TRBJ1-1 for the parts outside the CDR3, the full variable domain is KAGVTQTPRYLIKTRGQQVTLSCSPISGHRSVSWYQQTPGQGLQFLFEYFSETQRNKGNFPGRFSGRQFSNSRSEMNVSTLELGDSALYLCASSHRDSFGTEAFFGQGTRLTVV.

There are a few counts of this clonotype. This chain joins TRBV11-1 and TRBJ1-6, with 9 bases aligning to TRBD1. In germline, CDR1 is SGHAT, CDR2 FQDESV (reference sequence). The CDR3 runs 18 residues. The V gene end was trimmed by 4 bases and the J gene end by 2 bases; junction bases not matched to a gene: 9. CDR3 loop: CASSSDRGQWPYNSPLHF. The CDR3 region has the DNA TGTGCCAGCAGCTCGGACAGGGGACAATGGCCCTATAATTCACCCCTCCACTTT.